The source of this TCR beta chain is a study of PD-L1 blockade in urothelial cancer. As for the study in general: About nine tenths of the roughly 30 patients comprised males who had bladder-origin urothelial cancer.

TCRdb keeps only in-frame clones here, not all; method: immunoSEQ multiplex PCR. The table shows roughly 100,000 clones, with over 80% occurring only once. Sample time point: peripheral blood 6 weeks after treatment start. CDR3 size: 15 residues. V shed 4 bases and J 2 bases; nucleotides not matched to a gene: 8. In germline, CDR1 is SGHNT, CDR2 YYREEE (reference sequence). V gene TRBV5-4 combines with J gene TRBJ1-1, with 7 bases aligning to TRBD1. This material consisted of PBMCs, taken around atezolizumab (anti-PD-L1) treatment. This clonotype was obtained from a man between 70 and 80 years old with urothelial cancer. CDR3 nucleotides: TGTGCCAGCAGCGACCCCAGGGGGTCCAACACTGAAGCTTTCTTT. It encodes CASSDPRGSNTEAFF.